Below are 18 T cell receptor beta chains sequenced from a single sample in a study of T cell repertoires in cytomegalovirus infection. TCRdb analysed the reads with MiXCR anew, one entry per CDR3 protein. The sample yields some 350,000 distinct CDR3 sequences, 25% to 35% seen once. Their target antigens are unknown. This specimen consisted of cultured PBMCs, obtained from culture after CMV antigen stimulation. The receptors stem from a human donor in good health (CMV status not recorded). Some clones in this sample may be carry-over from other donors' samples.

The rearrangement uses TRBV11-2 and TRBJ2-3, with TRBD1 matching 8 bases. J lost 7 bases, V lost 1 base, and 4 bases had no gene match. Germline assignment: CDR1 SGHAT and CDR2 FQNNGV. The CDR3 extends over 14 amino acids. The CDR3 coding sequence is TGTGCCAGCAGCTTAGTGCAGGGGGCCCATACGCAGTATTTT. The encoded protein is CASSLVQGAHTQYF.

The rearrangement joins TRBV6-8 to TRBJ2-3; D gene unclear. Trimming left V 6 bases short and J 0 bases short, with 13 bases between. This CDR3 has 15 amino acids. Germline loops: CDR1 MNHGY, CDR2 SAAAGT. The CDR3 bases are TGTGCCAGCAGCGCTCTAGGAGCTAGCACAGATACGCAGTATTTT. Translation gives CASSALGASTDTQYF.

The sample holds many counts of this clonotype. The rearrangement uses TRBV7-9 and TRBJ2-3, with 7 bases matching TRBD2. The trim removed 5 bases at V and 6 bases at J, leaving 2 bases unmatched. The CDR3 covers 12 residues. Germline loops: CDR1 SEHNR, CDR2 FQNEAQ (reference sequence). In nucleotides, the CDR3 is TGTGCCAGCAGCCCCGGGAGGGATACGCAGTATTTT. Translation: CASSPGRDTQYF. Variable domain in full (rest from reference TRBV7-9 and TRBJ2-3): DTGVSQNPRHKITKRGQNVTFRCDPISEHNRLYWYRQTLGQGPEFLTYFQNEAQLEKSRLLSDRFSAERPKGSFSTLEIQRTEQGDSAMYLCASSPGRDTQYFGPGTRLTVL.

This CDR3 is CASSIKSNSNQPQHF. Here the CDR3 DNA reads TGTGCCAGTAGTATCAAGAGCAATAGCAATCAGCCCCAGCATTTT. The genes are TRBV19 and TRBJ1-5; D unclear. The CDR3 contains 15 residues. The V end was cut by 3 bases, the J end by 0 bases, with 9 bases between. The V gene's germline CDR1 is LNHDA and CDR2 SQIVND (reference sequence).

This clonotype has only a few counts. V gene TRBV20-1 combines with J gene TRBJ2-1; no clear D gene. CDR1 is DFQATT, CDR2 SNEGSKA, per germline (reference sequence). Trimming stripped 4 bases from V and 3 bases from J, with 16 bases between. The CDR3 length is 15 residues. The CDR3 reads CSATRPLTDYNEQFF. The CDR3 nucleotides read TGCAGTGCTACCCGGCCCCTGACGGACTACAATGAGCAGTTCTTC.

This clonotype was seen a few times. The V call is TRBV7-6, the J call TRBJ1-1, with D maybe TRBD1 (5 bases). CDR1 is SGHVS and CDR2 is FNYEAQ in the germline V gene. Between the trimmed V and J ends, which lost 5 bases and 3 bases, there was a span of 13 bases. This CDR3 has 14 residues. The CDR3 sequence: CASSHGTDYTEAFF. CDR3 DNA sequence: TGTGCCAGCAGCCATGGGACGGACTACACTGAAGCTTTCTTT.

CDR3 DNA: TGTGCCATCATGAAGGGTAACACTGAAGCTTTCTTT. It encodes CAIMKGNTEAFF. The chain couples TRBV10-3 to TRBJ1-1; D remains unclear. Trimming left V 7 bases short and J 2 bases short, with 8 bases between. CDR1 and CDR2 (germline): ENHRY, SYGVKD. The CDR3 has 12 residues.

This clonotype was counted a single time. The rearrangement joins TRBV30 to TRBJ2-7, with unresolved D. The CDR3 spans 10 residues. CDR1 and CDR2 from the germline V gene are GTSNPN and SVGIG (reference sequence). V dropped 5 bases and J dropped 2 bases, with 4 bases sitting between them. The CDR3 region is CAWLPYEQYF. CDR3 coding DNA: TGTGCCTGGCTACCCTACGAGCAGTACTTC.

V and J are TRBV7-6 and TRBJ1-2; D unclear. CDR3 length equals 12 residues. Germline lookup yields CDR1 SGHVS and CDR2 FNYEAQ. Trimming took off 5 bases at V and 7 bases at J, with 11 bases between the two ends. In nucleotides, the CDR3 is TGTGCCAGCAGCCCCGACCCCGTTGGCTACACCTTC. Translation gives CASSPDPVGYTF. The full variable domain, completed using reference TRBV7-6 and TRBJ1-2, is GAGVSQSPRYKVTKRGQDVALRCDPISGHVSLYWYRQALGQGPEFLTYFNYEAQQDKSGLPNDRFSAERPEGSISTLTIQRTEQRDSAMYRCASSPDPVGYTFGSGTRLTVV.

Here the CDR3 reads CASSILTAYGYTF. The CDR3 nucleotides are TGTGCCAGCAGCATATTGACTGCGTATGGCTACACCTTC. V gene TRBV12-3 or TRBV12-4 combines with J gene TRBJ1-2; D remains ambiguous. Trimming stripped 6 bases from V and 5 bases from J, with 13 bases between. The length of the CDR3 is 13 residues.

The CDR3 here is CASSPGTSGGPTDTQYF. In DNA form, the CDR3 reads TGTGCCAGCTCACCCGGGACTAGCGGGGGGCCCACAGATACGCAGTATTTT. V is TRBV18 and J is TRBJ2-3; 15 bases agree with TRBD2. This CDR3 contains 17 residues. V dropped 3 bases and J dropped 2; count of bases not matched to a gene: 3. Germline CDR1 is KGHSH and CDR2 is LQKENI.

The chain has TRBV3-1 and TRBJ1-1; weak D call: TRBD1 (6 bases). Germline values: CDR1 LGHDT, CDR2 YNNKEL (reference sequence). This CDR3 spans 13 amino acids. V was shortened by 4 bases and J by 4 bases, with 10 bases between the two germline ends. In DNA form, the CDR3 reads TGTGCCAGCAGCCGCCCAGGGGCCACTGAAGCTTTCTTT. Protein product: CASSRPGATEAFF. The complete variable domain, with remaining parts taken from reference TRBV3-1 and TRBJ1-1, reads DTAVSQTPKYLVTQMGNDKSIKCEQNLGHDTMYWYKQDSKKFLKIMFSYNNKELIINETVPNRFSPKSPDKAHLNLHINSLELGDSAVYFCASSRPGATEAFFGQGTRLTVV.

The chain carries TRBV7-2 and TRBJ2-1; D perhaps matches TRBD2 (6 bases). Per the germline V gene, CDR1 is SGHTA and CDR2 is FQGNSA. V lost 8 bases and J 8 bases, leaving 16 bases between the germline ends. This CDR3 is built from 13 residues. For the CDR3, the DNA is TGTGCCAGCGTAATAGGAGGAGGGCATGAGCAGTTCTTC. It is translated as CASVIGGGHEQFF.

This clonotype was recorded a few times. The rearrangement links TRBV7-8 to TRBJ2-3, with 16 bases fitting TRBD2. Germline lookup yields CDR1 SGHVS and CDR2 FQNEAQ. The CDR3 has 19 amino acids. J was trimmed by 3 bases and V by 5 bases; bases with no gene match: 11. The chain's CDR3 is CASSLTGTSGGAGTDTQYF. The CDR3 DNA sequence: TGTGCCAGCAGCCTCACCGGGACTAGCGGGGGGGCCGGGACAGATACGCAGTATTTT.

This clonotype was detected a few times. The gene calls are TRBV10-3 and TRBJ2-7; 7 bases map to TRBD1. CDR1 and CDR2 from the germline V gene are ENHRY and SYGVKD. This CDR3 has 12 residues. Losses at the gene ends were 6 bases for V and 3 bases for J; bases not matched to a gene: 2. The CDR3 DNA reads as TGTGCCATCAGGGGGGACAGCTACGAGCAGTACTTC. It codes for CAIRGDSYEQYF.

This clonotype appeared a few times. The chain joins TRBV7-6 to TRBJ2-3, with D perhaps TRBD1 (5 bases). Trimming left V 6 bases short and J 1 base short, with 11 bases between. Germline values: CDR1 SGHVS, CDR2 FNYEAQ. The CDR3 has 14 residues. In DNA form, the CDR3 reads TGTGCCAGCAGTCAGGGTGGCGGCACAGATACGCAGTATTTT. Encoded protein: CASSQGGGTDTQYF. The variable domain in full, with the rest retrieved from reference TRBV7-6 and TRBJ2-3, is GAGVSQSPRYKVTKRGQDVALRCDPISGHVSLYWYRQALGQGPEFLTYFNYEAQQDKSGLPNDRFSAERPEGSISTLTIQRTEQRDSAMYRCASSQGGGTDTQYFGPGTRLTVL.

The chain recombines TRBV12-3 or TRBV12-4 with TRBJ2-7, with D possibly TRBD2 on 5 matching bases. The CDR3 is 13 amino acids. V was clipped by 1 base and J by 2 bases, with 6 bases between them. In DNA, the CDR3 is TGTGCCAGCAGTTTAGGGGAGACCTACGAGCAGTACTTC. Amino acids: CASSLGETYEQYF.

This clonotype was seen a few times. The chain joins TRBV3-1 to TRBJ1-3; 7 bases align to TRBD1. The germline gives CDR1 LGHDT, CDR2 YNNKEL (reference sequence). This CDR3 contains 18 residues. V gave up 3 bases and J gave up 0 bases; unmatched junction bases: 11. DNA of the CDR3: TGTGCCAGCAGCCAGCCCGGGACAGACCTACTCTCTGGAAACACCATATATTTT. Residues: CASSQPGTDLLSGNTIYF.